This TCR beta chain was observed in a study of Graves' ophthalmopathy and Graves' hyperthyroidism. To note about this clonotype: Its ends do not fully match the called genes, so a read error is possible.

Germline CDR1 and CDR2: ENHRY and SYGVKD. The CDR3 length is 16 residues. Beta-chain TCR CDR3 regions were amplified from RNA transcripts. HTBI primers primed a first-round RT-PCR, and a second-round multiplex PCR followed. TCRdb ran MiXCR on the multiplex PCR reads and lists one entry per CDR3 protein. Here the sample spans almost 750,000 distinct CDR3 sequences, 35% to 50% being singletons. The sequenced sample was peripheral blood. The source is an adult man with Graves' ophthalmopathy. The V call is TRBV10-3, the J call TRBJ2-7; 7 nucleotides align to TRBD2. The chain's CDR3 is CASSLGRSGESGEQYF. DNA of the CDR3: TGTGCCAGCAGTCTTGGAAGGAGCGGGGAGTCCGGCGAGCAGTACTTC.